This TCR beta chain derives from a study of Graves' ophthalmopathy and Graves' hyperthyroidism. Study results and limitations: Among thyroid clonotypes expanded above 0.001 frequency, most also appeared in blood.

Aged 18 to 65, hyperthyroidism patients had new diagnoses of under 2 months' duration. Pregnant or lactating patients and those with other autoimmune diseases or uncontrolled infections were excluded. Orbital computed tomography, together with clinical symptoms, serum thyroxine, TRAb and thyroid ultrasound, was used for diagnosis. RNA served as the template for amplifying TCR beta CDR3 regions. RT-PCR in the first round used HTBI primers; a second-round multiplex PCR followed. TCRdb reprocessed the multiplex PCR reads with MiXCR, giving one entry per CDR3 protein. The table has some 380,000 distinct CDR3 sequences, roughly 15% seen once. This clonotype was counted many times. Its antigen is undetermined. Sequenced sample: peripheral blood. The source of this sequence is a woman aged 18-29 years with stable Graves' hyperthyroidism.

The CDR3 sequence: CASSLRNSPLHF. DNA for the CDR3: TGTGCCAGCAGTTTAAGAAATTCACCCCTCCACTTT. V gene TRBV28 combines with J gene TRBJ1-6; no clear D. The V end lost 2 bases, the J end lost 7 bases, and 3 bases lay between the germline ends. The CDR3 contains 12 residues. Germline V gives CDR1 MDHEN, CDR2 SYDVKM.